The 20 T cell receptor beta chains listed next were all sequenced from one sample in a study of cytomegalovirus exposure and HLA in healthy donors. 13 Jbeta primers and 60 Vbeta primers were used for the PCR. Using immunoSEQ multiplex PCR, the repertoire was profiled, and TCRdb retains in-frame clones only, with some absent. Of 270,000 or so clones listed, approximately 90% are singletons. The sample consisted of PBMCs. The source of these receptors is a man aged 35 to 55 in good health and CMV-seropositive.

The gene calls are TRBV4-2 and TRBJ2-3; 8 positions agree with TRBD2. Germline lookup yields CDR1 LGHNA and CDR2 YNFKEQ. The CDR3 extends over 16 amino acids. Unmatched junction bases numbered 6, after V lost 4 bases and J lost 0 bases. CDR3 residues: CASSPLAGRSTDTQYF. CDR3 nucleotide sequence: TGTGCCAGCAGCCCTTTAGCGGGACGTAGCACAGATACGCAGTATTTT.

This clone has only a few counts. The V gene is TRBV30, the J gene TRBJ1-4; a possible D gene is TRBD1 (5 bases). This CDR3 region has 14 residues. V dropped 1 base and J dropped 10 bases, with 16 bases sitting between them. Germline V gene lookup returns CDR1 GTSNPN and CDR2 SVGIG (reference sequence). The CDR3 nucleotides read TGTGCCTGGAGTGAGGACACTACGGTGGGAAAACTGTTTTTT. This codes for CAWSEDTTVGKLFF.

The rearrangement joins TRBV27 to TRBJ2-1, with TRBD1 identical over 8 bases. Looked up from germline, CDR1 is MNHEY and CDR2 is SMNVEV (reference sequence). V shed 6 bases, J shed 9 bases, and the junction held 7 bases outside the gene matches. The CDR3 length is 13 residues. The CDR3, as DNA: TGTGCCAGCAGGAGTCTACAGGGGGGTGAGCAGTTCTTC. It encodes CASRSLQGGEQFF.

CDR3 coding DNA: TGCGCCAGCAGCTTGGGCCACGGGACCTACGAGCAGTACTTC. Encoded protein: CASSLGHGTYEQYF. The chain employs TRBV5-1 and TRBJ2-7; the D gene is possibly TRBD2 (5 bases). CDR3 size: 14 residues. With 0 bases removed from V and 2 bases from J, the gap between germline ends came to 9 bases. Germline-derived CDR1 and CDR2 are SGHRS and YFSETQ.

In its sample, this clone was seen a few times. Germline is not matched at one junction end, which may reflect a read error. This chain uses TRBV28 with TRBJ2-7; 12 bases line up with TRBD2. CDR1 and CDR2 from the germline V gene are MDHEN and SYDVKM. The CDR3 loop spans 13 amino acids. In DNA, the CDR3 is TGTGCCAGCACCAGACTAGCGGGAGCACACTGGCACTTC. Its translation: CASTRLAGAHWHF. The full variable domain, completed using reference TRBV28 and TRBJ2-7, is DVKVTQSSRYLVKRTGEKVFLECVQDMDHENMFWYRQDPGLGLRLIYFSYDVKMKEKGDIPEGYSVSREKKERFSLILESASTNQTSMYLCASTRLAGAHWHFGPGTRLTVT.

This clone was counted between two and nine times. The chain is built from TRBV6-5 and TRBJ2-7, with 9 bases matching TRBD1. Germline V gene sequence: CDR1 MNHEY, CDR2 SVGAGI. CDR3 length: 14 residues. J lost 5 bases, V lost 6 bases, and 8 bases had no gene match. The CDR3 DNA sequence: TGTGCCAGCAGCAAGGACAGGGGTGTGGACGAGCAGTACTTC. Protein sequence: CASSKDRGVDEQYF.

The genes are TRBV7-8 and TRBJ2-5; 10 positions agree with TRBD2. CDR3 size: 14 residues. CDR1 is SGHVS and CDR2 is FQNEAQ in the germline V gene. The trim removed 5 bases at V and 11 bases at J, leaving 11 bases unmatched. The CDR3 sequence is CASSVLAGHRGQYF. CDR3 DNA sequence: TGTGCCAGCAGCGTACTAGCGGGGCACAGGGGGCAGTACTTC.

The chain uses TRBV5-6 and TRBJ2-3; 9 nucleotides line up with TRBD1. J gave up 4 bases and V 2 bases, and 8 bases lay outside the gene matches. Germline CDR1 and CDR2: SGHDT and YYEEEE. The CDR3 covers 16 residues. CDR3 DNA sequence: TGTGCCAGCAGCTTCCGCTCAACAGGGGGCCCAGATACGCAGTATTTT. It is translated as CASSFRSTGGPDTQYF.

V usage is TRBV7-2 and J usage is TRBJ1-1, with a tentative D call TRBD1 (5 bases). From germline, CDR1 is SGHTA and CDR2 FQGNSA. The CDR3 has 13 amino acids. Trimming cost V 2 bases and J 5 bases, with 9 bases left between them. The CDR3 nucleotides are TGTGCCAGCAGCTTAACGGGGGAAACTGAAGCTTTCTTT. Translation: CASSLTGETEAFF.

This chain links TRBV6-5 with TRBJ2-6, with D perhaps TRBD2 (5 bases). V shed 2 bases and J shed 2 bases, with 7 bases lying between them. Germline V gives CDR1 MNHEY, CDR2 SVGAGI. The CDR3 is made up of 15 amino acids. The CDR3 here is CASSYRTAGANVLTF. In nucleotides, the CDR3 is TGTGCCAGCAGTTACAGGACTGCTGGGGCCAACGTCCTGACTTTC.

This chain connects TRBV7-2 to TRBJ1-3; no definite D call. The CDR3 is 17 residues long. CDR1 is SGHTA and CDR2 is FQGNSA in the germline V gene. V was pared by 5 bases and J by 4 bases, with 21 bases between. The chain's CDR3 is CASSLGRQAGSGNTIYF. In DNA form, the CDR3 reads TGTGCCAGCAGCCTGGGGAGGCAGGCCGGGTCCGGAAACACCATATATTTT.

The chain carries TRBV13 and TRBJ1-1; D is possibly TRBD1 (5 bases). The CDR3 runs to 15 residues. Germline lookup yields CDR1 PRHDT and CDR2 FYEKMQ (reference sequence). Trimming left V 1 base short and J 4 bases short, with 13 bases between. The CDR3 sequence is CASSLEGLSITEAFF. The CDR3 DNA reads TGTGCCAGCAGCTTAGAGGGGCTTAGTATCACTGAAGCTTTCTTT.

V usage is TRBV1 and J usage is TRBJ2-1; the D call TRBD1 from the table was never checked on the DNA. TRBV1 is classified as a pseudogene. CDR3 length: 18 amino acids. In nucleotides, the CDR3 is TGCACCAGCAGCCAAGATTCAGGCCGCGTACCACGTGCGAATGAGCAGTTCTTC. Translating gives CTSSQDSGRVPRANEQFF.

The chain couples TRBV27 to TRBJ1-1; D is ambiguous. Germline V lookup: CDR1 MNHEY, CDR2 SMNVEV (reference sequence). V was cut by 2 bases and J by 5 bases, with 15 bases left in between. The CDR3 totals 15 residues. The CDR3 DNA sequence: TGTGCCAGCAGTTTAATTGGCCCGAGCGGAACTGAAGCTTTCTTT. Its translation: CASSLIGPSGTEAFF.

The chain recombines TRBV27 with TRBJ2-5, with 16 bases lining up with TRBD2. CDR1 and CDR2 from the germline V gene are MNHEY and SMNVEV (reference sequence). The CDR3 has 20 residues. The V and J ends lost 2 bases and 5 bases, in that order; junction bases with no gene match: 14. This chain's CDR3 is CASSLRGWGLAGGEGETQYF. The CDR3 DNA reads TGTGCCAGCAGTTTAAGGGGTTGGGGACTAGCGGGAGGGGAGGGGGAGACCCAGTACTTC.

This clone was recorded once. The V call is TRBV7-9, the J call TRBJ2-3; D perhaps matches TRBD1 (7 bases). Germline-derived CDR1 and CDR2 are SEHNR and FQNEAQ (reference sequence). The V gene lost 11 bases and the J gene lost 4 bases, with 19 bases spanning the gap. The CDR3 extends over 14 amino acids. CDR3 nucleotides: TGTGCCTCCTCCCCAGGGGGAGGTCCAGATACGCAGTATTTT. Its protein is CASSPGGGPDTQYF.

V is TRBV2 and J is TRBJ2-7; 8 bases align to TRBD2. Losses at the gene ends were 7 bases for V and 4 bases for J; bases not matched to a gene: 9. The CDR3 contains 14 residues. CDR1 and CDR2 from the germline V gene are SNHLY and FYNNEI. CDR3 nucleotide sequence: TGTGCCAGCACCGGACAAGCGGGAGTGTACGAGCAGTACTTC. Protein sequence: CASTGQAGVYEQYF.

This chain joins TRBV19 and TRBJ1-4; 7 bases match TRBD1. Germline V gives CDR1 LNHDA, CDR2 SQIVND (reference sequence). V was pared by 6 bases and J by 8 bases, with 12 bases of the junction left unmatched. The CDR3 is 15 residues long. The CDR3 DNA follows: TGTGCCAGTAGCCCACGCAGGGGGATTTCCGAAAAACTGTTTTTT. Protein: CASSPRRGISEKLFF.

The gene calls are TRBV14 and TRBJ2-5; tentatively, D is TRBD2 (6 bases). CDR3 length: 14 residues. The germline V gene encodes CDR1 SGHDN and CDR2 FVKESK. V gave up 1 base and J gave up 4 bases, with 10 bases separating them. Written as DNA, the CDR3 is TGTGCCAGCAGCCAAGGCGGCGGGACAGAGACCCAGTACTTC. Its translation is CASSQGGGTETQYF.

This chain links TRBV5-4 with TRBJ1-1, with D unresolved. V was cut by 1 base and J by 4 bases, with 11 bases left in between. The length of the CDR3 is 14 residues. Germline CDR1 is SGHNT and CDR2 is YYREEE (reference sequence). The CDR3 loop reads CASSLWNEGTEAFF. The CDR3 region has the DNA TGTGCCAGCAGCTTGTGGAACGAGGGCACTGAAGCTTTCTTT.